Reported below is one T cell receptor beta chain. Using a J-beta primer mix together with a sample-barcoded 5' primer, a second PCR was run for about 7 to 12 cycles. The template-switch adaptor was a 5' adaptor with 12 random nucleotides. It tagged each cDNA molecule. Each CDR3 protein gets one entry after TCRdb re-called the 5' RACE reads with MiXCR. The table includes 750,000 to 850,000 distinct CDR3 sequences, around 25% detected once. This sample is drawn from a study of blood T cells in healthy people across ages. Germline V gene sequence: CDR1 SGHTA, CDR2 FQGNSA. The CDR3 is 15 amino acids. Trimming pared 4 bases from V and 0 bases from J, leaving 11 bases between. These same data were also listed under a study on T cells of mothers and their children. From that paper: For each mother, over 8 million TCR beta CDR3 reads were obtained, and for each child, roughly 2.8 million. Slightly higher but non-significant overlap marked related mother-child pairs versus unrelated pairs.

The TCR originated in a boy between 10 and 17 years old in good health. The chain employs TRBV7-2 and TRBJ2-3; no clear D gene. Material: blood. Here the CDR3 DNA reads TGTGCCAGCAGCTCAGAGCTTGTTAGCACAGATACGCAGTATTTT. As protein: CASSSELVSTDTQYF.